What follows describes a single T cell receptor beta chain. Only a few counts were recorded for this clonotype. The target of this receptor is not known. Base-call qualities are not available, and no considerably larger clone is one nucleotide away. Trimmed from V: 4 bases; trimmed from J: 4 bases; junction bases lacking a gene match: 12. Based on the germline V gene, the CDR1 and CDR2 sequences are KGHDR and SFDVKD. The CDR3 measures 18 amino acids from cysteine to phenylalanine. Only the CDR3 DNA stays, 54 bases, in frame from base 1. The data were obtained in a study of T cells after yellow fever vaccination (dated 2019 in TCRdb). Context from the whole study: Libraries from fractions with low cell numbers were prepared with the SMART-Seq v4 Ultra Low Input RNA kit. The cohort comprised two healthy male donors, one aged 18 to 29 and one aged 30 to 39 years. To follow T-cell clones before and after both primary and booster YFV17D yellow fever vaccination, bulk TCR alpha and beta repertoires underwent longitudinal sequencing. Bulk PBMC replicates and cell subsets were isolated from blood drawn at multiple timepoints before and after both primary and secondary immunization. The paper as a whole reports these results and caveats: Most clones expanded after primary vaccination were re-detected after the booster (96% of CD4 and 88% of CD8), suggesting broad memory maintenance. The secondary T-cell response was found to be weaker but faster than the primary response, with a peak reached on day 5 rather than on day 15. A small share of clonotypes was detected in both CD4 and CD8 compartments, with the overlap likely arising from convergent recombination. The study included only two donors, which limits how far the findings can be generalized. FACS-sorted repertoires could contain abundant contaminating clonotypes from the bulk population, so computational filtering was required.

The instrument given in TCRdb is Illumina NovaSeq 6000. TCR cDNA was made using 5'RACE template switching, a step that added a universal primer site and unique molecular identifiers. cDNA synthesis was primed from both the TCR alpha and TCR beta constant segments. Library amplification involved two PCR steps, and the second step added sample barcodes and sequencing adapters. Sequencing of libraries was done on Illumina HiSeq 2500 (2x100 bp) or NovaSeq (2x150 bp). As for the original processing: Demultiplexing of reads and collapsing into UMI consensus sequences were performed with MIGEC, and V(D)J alignment was carried out with MiXCR. Clonotypes responding to the vaccine were identified with edgeR on replicate PBMC samples, with the criteria of FDR below 0.01 and a log2 fold change above 5 up to day 15. Each bulk clonotype received a CD4 or CD8 identity based on whether the sequenced CD4 or CD8 repertoire contained that clonotype at higher abundance. Starting from the raw public reads, TCRdb applied fastp trimming at Q25, assembled clones with MiXCR and retained in-frame beta chains. Rows with one shared CDR3 protein collapse into an entry with the most common genes and DNA. It is TCRdb's table, rather than the study itself, that gives the V and J calls and clone size. In this sample the table shows 250,000 to 300,000 distinct CDR3 sequences, around 10% of which occur a single time. The ten top clones hold about 3.5% of the sample.

The treatment or condition label, read with the paper, signifies: live attenuated yellow fever vaccine strain. PBMCs were isolated from peripheral blood using a standard Ficoll-Paque protocol. Dynabeads CD4 and CD8 positive selection kits were used to isolate the CD4 and CD8 T-cell fractions. RNA was extracted with TriZol from bulk PBMCs, CD4 and CD8 fractions, and dextramer-positive and dextramer-negative fractions. Sequenced material: CD4+ T cells sorted from PBMCs, taken 5 days after the yellow fever booster vaccination. This sequence was found in a man aged 18 to 29 who received the YFV17D yellow fever vaccine. The V and J genes are TRBV24-1 and TRBJ2-5, with 12 central nucleotides matching TRBD1. The nucleotide sequence reads TGTGCCACCAGTGAGTGGGACAGGGGGCCCCGAGCAGGAGAGACCCAGTACTTC. The translation is CATSEWDRGPRAGETQYF.